The entry below gives a single TCR beta chain sequence along with its context. Its antigen is not known. The source of the sample is a study of T cell repertoires in cytomegalovirus infection. Whole-study findings and limits: The ex vivo response showed dominance by HLA-C-restricted CMV-specific TCR beta clonotypes.

The V gene's germline CDR1 is MNHEY and CDR2 SVGAGI. The CDR3 consists of 15 residues. The trim removed 0 bases at V and 5 bases at J, leaving 7 bases unmatched. TCRdb reprocessed the reads with MiXCR, giving one entry per CDR3 protein. Altogether more than 150,000 distinct CDR3 sequences are present, over 25% being singletons, with the ten largest covering roughly 29%. V and J are TRBV6-5 and TRBJ2-7, with 7 positions matching TRBD1. Sequencing used PBMCs. The clonotype originates from a human donor in good health (CMV status not recorded). Some clones in this sample may be carry-over from other donors' samples. The CDR3 DNA follows: TGTGCCAGCAGTTACTCGGGGACAGATGGTAACGAGCAGTACTTC. This codes for CASSYSGTDGNEQYF.